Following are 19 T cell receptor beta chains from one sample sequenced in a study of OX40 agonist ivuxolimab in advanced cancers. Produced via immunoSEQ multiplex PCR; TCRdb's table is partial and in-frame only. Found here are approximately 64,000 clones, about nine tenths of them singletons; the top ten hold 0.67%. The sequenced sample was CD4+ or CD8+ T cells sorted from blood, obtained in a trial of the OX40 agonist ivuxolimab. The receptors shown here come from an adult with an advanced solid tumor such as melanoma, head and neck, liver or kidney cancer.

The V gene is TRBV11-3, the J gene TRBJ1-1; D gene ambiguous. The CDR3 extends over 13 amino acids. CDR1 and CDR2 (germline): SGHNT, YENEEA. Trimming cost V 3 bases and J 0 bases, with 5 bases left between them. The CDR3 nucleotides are TGTGCCAGCAGCTTCCAGGTGAACACTGAAGCTTTCTTT. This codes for CASSFQVNTEAFF.

The CDR3 region is CASRGETQYF. Written as DNA, the CDR3 is TGTGCCAGCAGGGGAGAGACCCAGTACTTC. The chain is built from TRBV6-4 and TRBJ2-5; D is undetermined. V was cut by 6 bases and J by 4 bases, with 3 bases left in between. Germline V CDR1 and CDR2: MRHNA, SNTAGT. The CDR3 runs to 10 residues.

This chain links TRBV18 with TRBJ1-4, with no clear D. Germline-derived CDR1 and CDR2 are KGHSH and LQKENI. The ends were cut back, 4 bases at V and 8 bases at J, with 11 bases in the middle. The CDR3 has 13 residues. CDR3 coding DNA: TGTGCCAGCTCACGGGAGAATCGAGAAAAACTGTTTTTT. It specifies CASSRENREKLFF.

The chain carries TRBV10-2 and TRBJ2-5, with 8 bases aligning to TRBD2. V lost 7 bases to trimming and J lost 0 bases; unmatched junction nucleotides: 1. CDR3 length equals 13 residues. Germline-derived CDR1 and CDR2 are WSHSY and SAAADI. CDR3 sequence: CASMGLDQETQYF. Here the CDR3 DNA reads TGCGCCAGCATGGGACTAGACCAAGAGACCCAGTACTTC.

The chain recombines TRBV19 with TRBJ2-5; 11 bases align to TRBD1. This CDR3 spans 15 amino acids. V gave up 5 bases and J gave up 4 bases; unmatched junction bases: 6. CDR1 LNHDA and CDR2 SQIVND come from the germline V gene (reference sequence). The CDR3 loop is CASSARTGGRETQYF. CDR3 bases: TGTGCCAGTAGTGCCCGGACAGGGGGCAGAGAGACCCAGTACTTC.

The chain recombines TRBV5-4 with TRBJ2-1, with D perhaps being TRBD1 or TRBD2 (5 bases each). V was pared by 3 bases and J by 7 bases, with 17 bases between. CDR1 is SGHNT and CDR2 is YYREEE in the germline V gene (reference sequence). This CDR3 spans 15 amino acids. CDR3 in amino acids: CASSSKAGTINEQFF. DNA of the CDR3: TGTGCCAGCAGCTCTAAGGCAGGGACGATAAATGAGCAGTTCTTC.

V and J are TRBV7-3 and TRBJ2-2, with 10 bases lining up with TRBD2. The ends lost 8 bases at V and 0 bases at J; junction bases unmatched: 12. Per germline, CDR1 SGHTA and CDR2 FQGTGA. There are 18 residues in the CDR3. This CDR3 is CASAKGPAGGANTGELFF. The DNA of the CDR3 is TGTGCCAGCGCCAAAGGGCCAGCGGGAGGGGCGAACACCGGGGAGCTGTTTTTT.

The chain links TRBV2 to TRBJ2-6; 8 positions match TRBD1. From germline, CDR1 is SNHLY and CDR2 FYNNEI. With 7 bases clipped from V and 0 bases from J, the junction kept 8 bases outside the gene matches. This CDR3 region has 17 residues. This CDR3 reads CASNGQGFLSGANVLTF. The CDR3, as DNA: TGTGCCAGCAATGGACAGGGCTTTCTCTCTGGGGCCAACGTCCTGACTTTC.

The CDR3 nucleotides read TGTGCCAGCAGCCCCCGGACAGGGAACACCGGGGAGCTGTTTTTT. Protein sequence: CASSPRTGNTGELFF. The genes are TRBV9 and TRBJ2-2; 7 bases fit TRBD1. Trimming took 4 bases from V and 1 from J; bases not matched to a gene: 4. The V gene's germline CDR1 is SGDLS and CDR2 YYNGEE. The CDR3 length is 15 residues.

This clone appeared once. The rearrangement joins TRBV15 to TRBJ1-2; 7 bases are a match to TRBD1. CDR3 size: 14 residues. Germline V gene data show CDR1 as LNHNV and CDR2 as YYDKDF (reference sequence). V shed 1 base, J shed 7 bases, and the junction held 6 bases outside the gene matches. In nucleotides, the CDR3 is TGTGCCACCAGCAGAGGAAGGGGGCGCCTTGGCTACACCTTC. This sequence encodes CATSRGRGRLGYTF.

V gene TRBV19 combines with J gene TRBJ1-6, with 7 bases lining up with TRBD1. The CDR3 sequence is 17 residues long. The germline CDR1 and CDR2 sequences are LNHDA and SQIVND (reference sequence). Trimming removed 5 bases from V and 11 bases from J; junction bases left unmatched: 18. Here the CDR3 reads CASSHPPTDRRSPPLHF. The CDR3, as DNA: TGTGCCAGTAGTCATCCCCCCACGGACAGGAGATCCCCACCCCTCCACTTT.

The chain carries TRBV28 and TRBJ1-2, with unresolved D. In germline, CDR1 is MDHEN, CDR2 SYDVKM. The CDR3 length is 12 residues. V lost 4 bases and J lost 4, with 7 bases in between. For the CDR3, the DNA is TGTGCCAGCAGTTCGAGAGTCTATGGCTACACCTTC. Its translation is CASSSRVYGYTF.

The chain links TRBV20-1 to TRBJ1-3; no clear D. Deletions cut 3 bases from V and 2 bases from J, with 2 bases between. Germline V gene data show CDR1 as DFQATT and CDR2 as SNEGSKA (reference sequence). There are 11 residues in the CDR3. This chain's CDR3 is CSASPGNTIYF. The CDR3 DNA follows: TGCAGTGCTAGCCCTGGAAACACCATATATTTT.

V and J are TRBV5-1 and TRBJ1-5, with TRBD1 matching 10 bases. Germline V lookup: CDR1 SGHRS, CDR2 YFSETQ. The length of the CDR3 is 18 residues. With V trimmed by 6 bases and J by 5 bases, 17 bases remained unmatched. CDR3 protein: CASTPFGGTGAVDQPQHF. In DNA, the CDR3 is TGCGCCAGCACGCCCTTTGGGGGGACAGGGGCCGTAGATCAGCCCCAGCATTTT.

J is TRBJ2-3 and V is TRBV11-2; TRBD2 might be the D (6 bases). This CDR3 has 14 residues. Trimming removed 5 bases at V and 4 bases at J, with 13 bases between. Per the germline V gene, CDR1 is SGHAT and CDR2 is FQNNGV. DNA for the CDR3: TGTGCCAGCAGCAGACCCCGCGGGGCAGATACGCAGTATTTT. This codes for CASSRPRGADTQYF.

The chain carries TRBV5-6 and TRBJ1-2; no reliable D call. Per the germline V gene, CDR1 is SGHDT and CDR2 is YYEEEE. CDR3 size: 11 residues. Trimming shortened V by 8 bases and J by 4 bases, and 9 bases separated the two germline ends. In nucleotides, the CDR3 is TGTGCCAGTCGAAAGACCTATGGCTACACCTTC. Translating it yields CASRKTYGYTF. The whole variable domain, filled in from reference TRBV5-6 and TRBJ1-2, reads DAGVTQSPTHLIKTRGQQVTLRCSPKSGHDTVSWYQQALGQGPQFIFQYYEEEERQRGNFPDRFSGHQFPNYSSELNVNALLLGDSALYLCASRKTYGYTFGSGTRLTVV.

The CDR3 DNA reads as TGCAGTGCTTCCGGACTAGATCAGTACTTC. This encodes CSASGLDQYF. This chain links TRBV20-1 with TRBJ2-7; TRBD2 matches at 7 bases. This CDR3 spans 10 amino acids. Trimming took 5 bases from V and 10 from J; bases not matched to a gene: 5. The V gene's germline CDR1 is DFQATT and CDR2 SNEGSKA (reference sequence).

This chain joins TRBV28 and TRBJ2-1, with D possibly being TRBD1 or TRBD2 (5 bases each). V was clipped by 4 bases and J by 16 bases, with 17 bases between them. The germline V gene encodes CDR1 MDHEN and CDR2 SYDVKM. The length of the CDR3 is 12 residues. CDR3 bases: TGTGCCAGCAGTTCGCCCCCGGGACGGGCCTTCTTC. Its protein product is CASSSPPGRAFF.

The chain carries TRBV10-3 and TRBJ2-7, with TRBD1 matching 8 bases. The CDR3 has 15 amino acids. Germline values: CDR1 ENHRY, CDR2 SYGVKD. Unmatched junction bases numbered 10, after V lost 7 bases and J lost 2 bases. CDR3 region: CAITQGARRTYEQYF. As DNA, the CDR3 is TGTGCCATCACTCAGGGGGCACGTCGGACCTACGAGCAGTACTTC.